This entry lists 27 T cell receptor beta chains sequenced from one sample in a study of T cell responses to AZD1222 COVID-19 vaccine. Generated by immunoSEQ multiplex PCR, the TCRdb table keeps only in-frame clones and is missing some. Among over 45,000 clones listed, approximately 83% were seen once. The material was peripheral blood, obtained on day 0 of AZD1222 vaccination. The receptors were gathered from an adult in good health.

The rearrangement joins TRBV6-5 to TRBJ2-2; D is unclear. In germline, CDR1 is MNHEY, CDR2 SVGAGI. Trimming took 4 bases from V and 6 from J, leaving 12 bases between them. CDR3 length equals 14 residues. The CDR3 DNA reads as TGTGCCAGCAGTTTGGACGGATGGGCCGGGGAGCTGTTTTTT. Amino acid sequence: CASSLDGWAGELFF.

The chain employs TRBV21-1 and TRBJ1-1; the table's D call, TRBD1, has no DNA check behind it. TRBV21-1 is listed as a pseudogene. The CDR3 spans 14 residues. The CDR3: CASSKDRANTEAFF. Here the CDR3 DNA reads TGTGCCAGCAGCAAGGACAGGGCGAACACTGAAGCTTTCTTT.

The CDR3 region is CASSPVLLAGIFSPFTYEQYF. CDR3 nucleotide sequence: TGTGCCAGCAGCCCGGTTTTGCTAGCGGGAATTTTCTCCCCGTTTACCTACGAGCAGTACTTC. The V call is TRBV7-8, the J call TRBJ2-7, with 9 bases lining up with TRBD2. Germline-derived CDR1 and CDR2 are SGHVS and FQNEAQ. The CDR3 runs 21 residues. V dropped 5 bases and J dropped 2; count of bases not matched to a gene: 25.

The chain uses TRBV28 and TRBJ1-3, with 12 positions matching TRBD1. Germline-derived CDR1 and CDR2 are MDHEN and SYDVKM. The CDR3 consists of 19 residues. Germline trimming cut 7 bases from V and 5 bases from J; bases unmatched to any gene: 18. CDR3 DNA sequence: TGTGCCAGCACCAGTTTGCTCCGGGACAGGGGGCAGAGAAGAAACACCATATATTTT. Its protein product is CASTSLLRDRGQRRNTIYF. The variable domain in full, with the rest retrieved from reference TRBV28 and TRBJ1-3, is DVKVTQSSRYLVKRTGEKVFLECVQDMDHENMFWYRQDPGLGLRLIYFSYDVKMKEKGDIPEGYSVSREKKERFSLILESASTNQTSMYLCASTSLLRDRGQRRNTIYFGEGSWLTVV.

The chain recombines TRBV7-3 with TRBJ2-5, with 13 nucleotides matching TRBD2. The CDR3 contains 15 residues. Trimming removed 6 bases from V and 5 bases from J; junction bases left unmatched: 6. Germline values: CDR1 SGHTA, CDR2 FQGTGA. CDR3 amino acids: CASSWTSGSRETQYF. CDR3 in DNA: TGTGCCAGCAGTTGGACTAGCGGGAGTCGTGAGACCCAGTACTTC.

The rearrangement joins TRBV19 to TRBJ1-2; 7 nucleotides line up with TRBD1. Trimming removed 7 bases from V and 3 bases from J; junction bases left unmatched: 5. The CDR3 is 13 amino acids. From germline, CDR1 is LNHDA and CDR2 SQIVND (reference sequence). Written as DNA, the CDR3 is TGTGCCAGTACCCCTGACAGGGACTATGGCTACACCTTC. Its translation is CASTPDRDYGYTF.

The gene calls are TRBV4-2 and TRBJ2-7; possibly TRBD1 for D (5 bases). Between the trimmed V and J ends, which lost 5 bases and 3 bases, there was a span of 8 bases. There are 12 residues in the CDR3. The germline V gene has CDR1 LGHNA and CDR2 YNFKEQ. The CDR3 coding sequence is TGTGCCAGCAGCTGGGGCTTCTACGAGCAGTACTTC. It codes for CASSWGFYEQYF.

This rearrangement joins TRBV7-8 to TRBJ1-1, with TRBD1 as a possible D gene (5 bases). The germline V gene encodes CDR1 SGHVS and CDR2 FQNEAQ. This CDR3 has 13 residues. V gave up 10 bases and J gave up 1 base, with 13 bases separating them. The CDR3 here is CATSRQPNTEAFF. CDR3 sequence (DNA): TGTGCCACGTCGCGACAGCCGAACACTGAAGCTTTCTTT.

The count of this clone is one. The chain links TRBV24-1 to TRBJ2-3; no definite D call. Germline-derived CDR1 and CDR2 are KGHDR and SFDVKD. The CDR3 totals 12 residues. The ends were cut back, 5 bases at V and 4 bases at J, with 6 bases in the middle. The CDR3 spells CATSVGSDTQYF. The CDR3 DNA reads TGTGCCACCAGTGTAGGATCAGATACGCAGTATTTT.

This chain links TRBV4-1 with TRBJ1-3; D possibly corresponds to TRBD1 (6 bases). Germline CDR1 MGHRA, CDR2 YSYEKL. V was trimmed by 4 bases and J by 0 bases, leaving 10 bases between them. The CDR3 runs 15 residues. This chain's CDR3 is CASSPMTGSGNTIYF. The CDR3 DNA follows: TGCGCCAGCAGCCCGATGACAGGCTCTGGAAACACCATATATTTT.

CDR3 nucleotide sequence: TGCGCCAGCAGCCAAGATAGAGGAGATACGCAGTATTTT. This translates into CASSQDRGDTQYF. V is TRBV4-1 and J is TRBJ2-3; D remains unclear. V lost 0 bases to trimming and J lost 5 bases, with 6 bases between them. The germline V gene encodes CDR1 MGHRA and CDR2 YSYEKL. CDR3 length equals 13 residues.

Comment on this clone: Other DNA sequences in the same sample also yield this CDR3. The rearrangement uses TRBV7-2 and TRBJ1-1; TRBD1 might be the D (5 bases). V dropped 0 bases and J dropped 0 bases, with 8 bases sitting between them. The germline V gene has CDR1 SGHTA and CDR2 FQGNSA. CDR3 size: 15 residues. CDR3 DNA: TGTGCCAGCAGCTTAGCTGGGGGAATGAACACTGAAGCTTTCTTT. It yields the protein CASSLAGGMNTEAFF.

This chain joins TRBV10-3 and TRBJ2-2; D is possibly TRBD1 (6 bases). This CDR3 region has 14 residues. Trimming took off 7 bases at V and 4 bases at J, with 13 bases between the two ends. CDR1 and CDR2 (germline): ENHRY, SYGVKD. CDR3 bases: TGTGCCATCACCGGTAGAGGGGGCACCGGGGAGCTGTTTTTT. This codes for CAITGRGGTGELFF.

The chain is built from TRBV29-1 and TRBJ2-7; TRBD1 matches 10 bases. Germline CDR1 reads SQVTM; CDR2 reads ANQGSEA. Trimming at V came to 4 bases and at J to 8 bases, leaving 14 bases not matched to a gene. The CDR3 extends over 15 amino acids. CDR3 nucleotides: TGCAGCGTTGTGGGGATTGGGACAGGGGAGTTAAAGCAGTACTTC. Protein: CSVVGIGTGELKQYF.

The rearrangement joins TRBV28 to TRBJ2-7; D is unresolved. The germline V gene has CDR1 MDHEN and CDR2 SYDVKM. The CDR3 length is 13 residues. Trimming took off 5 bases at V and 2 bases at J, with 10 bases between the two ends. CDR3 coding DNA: TGTGCCAGCAGTCGACCTGAAACCTACGAGCAGTACTTC. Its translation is CASSRPETYEQYF.

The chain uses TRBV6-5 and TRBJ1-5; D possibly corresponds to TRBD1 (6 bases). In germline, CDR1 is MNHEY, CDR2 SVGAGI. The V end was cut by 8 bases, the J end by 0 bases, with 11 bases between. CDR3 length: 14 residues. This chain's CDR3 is CASEGGVSNQPQHF. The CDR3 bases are TGTGCCAGCGAGGGGGGGGTTAGCAATCAGCCCCAGCATTTT.

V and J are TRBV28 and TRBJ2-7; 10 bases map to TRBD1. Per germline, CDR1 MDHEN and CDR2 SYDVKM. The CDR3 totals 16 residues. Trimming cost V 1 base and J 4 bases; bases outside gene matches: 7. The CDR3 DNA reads TGTGCCAGCAGTTTATATGGGGGGGGACAGGGGTACGAGCAGTACTTC. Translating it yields CASSLYGGGQGYEQYF.

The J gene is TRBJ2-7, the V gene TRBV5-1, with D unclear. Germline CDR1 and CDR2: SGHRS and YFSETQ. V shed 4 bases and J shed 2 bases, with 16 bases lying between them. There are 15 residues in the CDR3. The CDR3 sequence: CASSVAGQLPYEQYF. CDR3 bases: TGCGCCAGCAGCGTCGCCGGGCAGTTACCCTACGAGCAGTACTTC. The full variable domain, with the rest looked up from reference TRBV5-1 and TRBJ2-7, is KAGVTQTPRYLIKTRGQQVTLSCSPISGHRSVSWYQQTPGQGLQFLFEYFSETQRNKGNFPGRFSGRQFSNSRSEMNVSTLELGDSALYLCASSVAGQLPYEQYFGPGTRLTVT.

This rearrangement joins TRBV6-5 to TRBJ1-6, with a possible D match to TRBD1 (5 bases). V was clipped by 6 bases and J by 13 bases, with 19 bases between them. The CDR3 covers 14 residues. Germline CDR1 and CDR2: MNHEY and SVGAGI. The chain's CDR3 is CASRPRGGMVPLHF. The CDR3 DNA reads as TGTGCCAGCAGACCCCGCGGGGGTATGGTTCCCCTCCACTTT.

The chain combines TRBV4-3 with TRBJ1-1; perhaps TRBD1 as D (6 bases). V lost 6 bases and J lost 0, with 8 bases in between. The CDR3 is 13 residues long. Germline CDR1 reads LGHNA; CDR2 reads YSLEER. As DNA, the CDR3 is TGCGCCAGCAGGGACAGAATGAACACTGAAGCTTTCTTT. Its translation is CASRDRMNTEAFF.

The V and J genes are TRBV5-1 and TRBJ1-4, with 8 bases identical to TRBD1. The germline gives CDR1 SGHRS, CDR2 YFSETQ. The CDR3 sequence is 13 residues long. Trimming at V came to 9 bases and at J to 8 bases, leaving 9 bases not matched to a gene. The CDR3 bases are TGCGCCACACGACAGGGGCGGGAAGAAAAACTGTTTTTT. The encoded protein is CATRQGREEKLFF.

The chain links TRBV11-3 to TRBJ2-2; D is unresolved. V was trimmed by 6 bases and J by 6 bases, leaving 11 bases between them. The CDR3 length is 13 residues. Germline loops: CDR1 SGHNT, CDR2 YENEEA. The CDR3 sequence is CASSNVAAGELFF. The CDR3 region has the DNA TGTGCCAGCAGTAATGTGGCGGCCGGGGAGCTGTTTTTT.

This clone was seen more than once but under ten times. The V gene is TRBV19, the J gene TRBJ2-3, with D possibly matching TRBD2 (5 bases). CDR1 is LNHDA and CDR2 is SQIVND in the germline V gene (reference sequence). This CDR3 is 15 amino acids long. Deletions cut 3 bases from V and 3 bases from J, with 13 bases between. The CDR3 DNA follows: TGTGCCAGTAGTATCTCGGGGATGGGAACAGATACGCAGTATTTT. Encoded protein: CASSISGMGTDTQYF.

Here the CDR3 reads CASSSRDRSTYEQYF. In nucleotides, the CDR3 is TGTGCCAGCAGCTCCCGGGACAGGAGTACCTACGAGCAGTACTTC. This chain links TRBV5-4 with TRBJ2-7; 8 nucleotides agree with TRBD1. The J segment lost 2 bases and the V segment lost 3 bases, leaving 7 bases of the junction unmatched. The germline V gene has CDR1 SGHNT and CDR2 YYREEE (reference sequence). This CDR3 is 15 amino acids long. Combining the CDR3 with reference TRBV5-4 and TRBJ2-7 gives the whole variable domain ETGVTQSPTHLIKTRGQQVTLRCSSQSGHNTVSWYQQALGQGPQFIFQYYREEENGRGNFPPRFSGLQFPNYSSELNVNALELDDSALYLCASSSRDRSTYEQYFGPGTRLTVT.

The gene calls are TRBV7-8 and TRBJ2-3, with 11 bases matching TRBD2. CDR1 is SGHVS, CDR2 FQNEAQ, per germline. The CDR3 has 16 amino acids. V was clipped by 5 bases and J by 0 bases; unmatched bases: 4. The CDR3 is CASSTTSGMSTDTQYF. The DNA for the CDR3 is TGTGCCAGCAGCACGACTAGCGGGATGAGCACAGATACGCAGTATTTT.

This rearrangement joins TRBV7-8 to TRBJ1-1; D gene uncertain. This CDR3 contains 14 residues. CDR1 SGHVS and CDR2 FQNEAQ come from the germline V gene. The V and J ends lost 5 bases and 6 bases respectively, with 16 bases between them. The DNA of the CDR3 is TGTGCCAGCAGCCCCCGACCGGATAGGGCTGAAGCTTTCTTT. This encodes CASSPRPDRAEAFF.

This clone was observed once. The CDR3 spells CASSPASHGTGELFF. The CDR3 nucleotides are TGCGCCAGCAGCCCCGCTTCTCATGGGACCGGGGAGCTGTTTTTT. V is TRBV5-1 and J is TRBJ2-2; D remains unclear. Germline CDR1 and CDR2: SGHRS and YFSETQ. The V and J ends lost 4 bases and 5 bases respectively, with 15 bases between them. The length of the CDR3 is 15 residues.